Listed below are T cell receptor beta chains from one sample, sequenced in a study of cytomegalovirus exposure and HLA in healthy donors. Repertoires were generated with immunoSEQ multiplex PCR, while TCRdb's copy carries only in-frame clones and drops some. The profile shows 110,000 to 150,000 clones, around 90% of them singletons. Sample: PBMCs. The receptors shown here come from a woman under 30 in good health and CMV-seropositive. CDR3s include the opening cysteine and the closing phenylalanine or tryptophan. D genes are given only for firm matches. A clone size is listed for some rows: how often the clone was seen (once, few, many), or a class if it is expanded.

V	J	D	size	DNA	CDR3
TRBV4-3	TRBJ2-1	TRBD1	NA	TGCGCCAGCAGCCAAGTTAGTAGCCAGGGGGATGAGCAGTTCTTC	CASSQVSSQGDEQFF
TRBV7-2	TRBJ1-6	NA	NA	TGTGCCAGCAGCTCCCGACAGAATTCACCCCTCCACTTT	CASSSRQNSPLHF
TRBV2	TRBJ1-1	NA	NA	TGTGCCAGCAGTGACAGGGTCGGCGCTGAAGCTTTCTTT	CASSDRVGAEAFF
TRBV7-2	TRBJ2-3	NA	NA	TGTGCCAGCAGCTTAGACAGGGTAACAGATACGCAGTATTTT	CASSLDRVTDTQYF
TRBV5-1	TRBJ1-1	TRBD1	NA	TGCGCCAGCACCTACAGGGGGAACACTGAAGCTTTCTTT	CASTYRGNTEAFF
TRBV27	TRBJ2-3	NA	NA	TGTGCCATAAGTGCGGGTGTTTCTTTTGCAGATACGCAGTATTTT	CAISAGVSFADTQYF
TRBV11-2	TRBJ2-7	NA	NA	TGTGCCAGCAGCTTAGACCCCGGCTACGAGCAGTACTTC	CASSLDPGYEQYF
TRBV28	TRBJ2-7	TRBD2	NA	TGTGCCAGCACCTCCCGGAGCGGGGCCTCCTACGAGCAGTACTTC	CASTSRSGASYEQYF
TRBV5-6	TRBJ1-5	NA	few	TGTGCCAGCAACAACCAGGGTAAGAATCAGCCCCAGCATTTT	CASNNQGKNQPQHF
TRBV4-2	TRBJ2-2	TRBD2	NA	TGTGCCAGCAGCCGAGTAGCGGGAACGGACACCGGGGAGCTGTTTTTT	CASSRVAGTDTGELFF
TRBV4-1	TRBJ2-1	NA	NA	TGCGCCAGCAGCCAAGCAGCTCGGGGAGACAATGAGCAGTTCTTC	CASSQAARGDNEQFF
TRBV10-3	TRBJ2-3	NA	NA	TGTGCCATCAGAAACACGGATACGCAGTATTTT	CAIRNTDTQYF
TRBV5-1	TRBJ2-7	NA	NA	TGCGCCAGCAAAACCGGGACACCCACCTACGAGCAGTACTTC	CASKTGTPTYEQYF
TRBV11-3	TRBJ2-1	TRBD1	NA	TGTGCCAGCAGCTTAGGGGACAGGGCGAATGAGCAGTTCTTC	CASSLGDRANEQFF
TRBV7-2	TRBJ1-2	TRBD1	NA	TGTGCCAGCAGCCGACAGGGGGCGAACTATGGCTACACCTTC	CASSRQGANYGYTF
TRBV4-1	TRBJ1-5	NA	few	TGCGCCAGCAGCCAAGATTTATCCGGGTTTCAGCCCCAGCATTTT	CASSQDLSGFQPQHF
TRBV28	TRBJ1-2	NA	NA	TGTGCCAGCAGTTCCACCGGGACACCTGGAGACTATGGCTACACCTTC	CASSSTGTPGDYGYTF
TRBV13	TRBJ2-5	TRBD2	NA	TGTGCCAGCAGTTTGGGGGGACTAGCGGAAGAGACCCAGTACTTC	CASSLGGLAEETQYF
TRBV7-6	TRBJ2-5	TRBD1	NA	TGTGCCAGCAGCTTGGGACAGCAAGAGACCCAGTACTTC	CASSLGQQETQYF
TRBV4-3	TRBJ1-2	NA	NA	TGCGCCAGCAGCCAAGGTCGGGGAACTAACTATGGCTACACCTTC	CASSQGRGTNYGYTF
TRBV7-9	TRBJ2-7	TRBD1	NA	TGTGCCAGCAGCGGACAGGGGGCGTGGGAGCAGTACTTC	CASSGQGAWEQYF
TRBV29-1	TRBJ2-3	TRBD1	NA	TGCAGCGTTGAAAAGCGAGCGGTGTCGGGACAGGGAAGCACAGATACGCAGTATTTT	CSVEKRAVSGQGSTDTQYF
TRBV4-2	TRBJ2-2	TRBD2	NA	TGTGCCAGCACTCCCTTTACTAGCGAGAACACCGGGGAGCTGTTTTTT	CASTPFTSENTGELFF
TRBV9	TRBJ2-1	TRBD2	NA	TGTGCCAGCAGCCCTAGCGGGGGCTCCTACAATGAGCAGTTCTTC	CASSPSGGSYNEQFF
TRBV5-1	TRBJ2-2	NA	NA	TGCGCCAGCAGCTTCGGGGGGAACACCGGGGAGCTGTTTTTT	CASSFGGNTGELFF
TRBV19	TRBJ2-3	NA	NA	TGTGCCAGTGGAGGCAGTAGCACAGATACGCAGTATTTT	CASGGSSTDTQYF
TRBV5-1	TRBJ1-3	NA	once	TGCGCCAGCAGTTCCACGCTAAGCTCTGGAAACACCATATATTTT	CASSSTLSSGNTIYF
TRBV5-1	TRBJ2-7	TRBD2	NA	TGCGCCAGCAGCTCTCCGGGACTAGGTGCTTCCTACGAGCAGTACTTC	CASSSPGLGASYEQYF
TRBV7-3	TRBJ2-2	NA	NA	TGTGCCAGCAGCCCGTACCCAACAGGGCTGGACACCGGGGAGCTGTTTTTT	CASSPYPTGLDTGELFF
TRBV18	TRBJ1-4	NA	NA	TGTGCCAGCGCCCGGACAGAGGGGGAAAAACTGTTTTTT	CASARTEGEKLFF
TRBV19	TRBJ2-2	NA	NA	TGTGCCAGTAGAAGAGGGATAGGGTCCGGGGAGCTGTTTTTT	CASRRGIGSGELFF
TRBV28	TRBJ2-6	TRBD1	once	TGTGCCAGCCGACAGGGCTCTGGGGCCAACGTCCTGACTTTC	CASRQGSGANVLTF
TRBV6-5	TRBJ1-4	NA	once	TGTGCCAGCAGTTACTCGAGAAGCGGCGAAAAACTGTTTTTT	CASSYSRSGEKLFF